The 31 T cell receptor beta chains below all came from one sample that was sequenced in a study of vaccination effects on CD4 cells after COVID-19. Ahead of sequencing, the ViraFEST assay grew antigen-specific CD4+ T cells using viral peptide pools. Upon completion of 10 days in culture, CD4+ T cells were isolated. Documented for the person is a PCR-confirmed SARS-CoV-2 infection occurring between March and December 2020. The repertoire was sequenced with immunoSEQ multiplex PCR; TCRdb's copy has only in-frame clones and lacks some. The table records approximately 22,000 clones, more than 60% of them present only once. No antigens are known for them. Source: CD4+ T cells from PBMCs cultured with a peptide pool, taken before COVID-19 vaccination. Receptor source: a human donor who had a prior SARS-CoV-2 infection.

The chain joins TRBV9 to TRBJ1-1, with TRBD1 as a possible D gene (5 bases). The CDR3 length is 15 residues. The V gene's germline CDR1 is SGDLS and CDR2 YYNGEE. Deletions cut 0 bases from V and 3 bases from J, with 12 bases between. The CDR3 coding sequence is TGTGCCAGCAGCGTAGCGGGGGGGAGGCACACTGAAGCTTTCTTT. It translates to CASSVAGGRHTEAFF. The variable domain in full, completed from reference TRBV9 and TRBJ1-1, reads DSGVTQTPKHLITATGQRVTLRCSPRSGDLSVYWYQQSLDQGLQFLIQYYNGEERAKGNILERFSAQQFPDLHSELNLSSLELGDSALYFCASSVAGGRHTEAFFGQGTRLTVV.

V and J are TRBV5-6 and TRBJ2-3, with 10 bases identical to TRBD2. The ends lost 3 bases at V and 1 base at J; junction bases unmatched: 2. Germline CDR1 reads SGHDT; CDR2 reads YYEEEE. The CDR3 spans 15 residues. In DNA, the CDR3 is TGTGCCAGCAGCTCCGGGACTAGCGGCACAGATACGCAGTATTTT. Protein product: CASSSGTSGTDTQYF.

The chain employs TRBV7-8 and TRBJ2-5; 7 positions agree with TRBD1. CDR3 length: 14 residues. The germline V gene has CDR1 SGHVS and CDR2 FQNEAQ. Trimming cost V 4 bases and J 4 bases; bases outside gene matches: 6. The CDR3 nucleotides read TGTGCCAGCAGCTCAGATCGACAGGGAGAGACCCAGTACTTC. Translation: CASSSDRQGETQYF.

The chain combines TRBV5-4 with TRBJ2-3, with D unresolved. Germline-derived CDR1 and CDR2 are SGHNT and YYREEE (reference sequence). Trimming stripped 3 bases from V and 2 bases from J, with 10 bases between. The CDR3 runs to 14 residues. CDR3 amino acids: CASSSARDTDTQYF. DNA of the CDR3: TGTGCCAGCAGCTCTGCTAGAGACACAGATACGCAGTATTTT.

Only one count was recorded for this clone. The chain recombines TRBV7-3 with TRBJ1-1; no definite D call. V shed 1 base and J shed 3 bases, with 6 bases lying between them. The CDR3 consists of 13 residues. Germline V gene lookup returns CDR1 SGHTA and CDR2 FQGTGA. CDR3 loop: CASSLIADTEAFF. The CDR3 DNA is TGTGCCAGCAGCTTAATCGCGGACACTGAAGCTTTCTTT.

The rearrangement uses TRBV4-3 and TRBJ1-4, with 10 nucleotides matching TRBD1. The CDR3 consists of 16 residues. CDR1 and CDR2 from the germline V gene are LGHNA and YSLEER. Trimming took 3 bases from V and 13 from J; bases not matched to a gene: 14. The CDR3 sequence is CASSHRPGQGLVGLFF. The CDR3 DNA is TGCGCCAGCAGCCATCGCCCGGGACAGGGGTTGGTAGGACTGTTTTTT.

This sequence joins TRBV28 and TRBJ1-6; D gene uncertain. This CDR3 has 13 residues. The V end was cut by 2 bases, the J end by 2 bases, with 1 base between. Germline lookup yields CDR1 MDHEN and CDR2 SYDVKM. Here the CDR3 reads CASSLTYNSPLHF. The CDR3 DNA reads TGTGCCAGCAGTTTAACCTATAATTCACCCCTCCACTTT.

The chain is built from TRBV9 and TRBJ2-3, with D perhaps matching TRBD1 or TRBD2 (6 bases each). Trimming pared 0 bases from V and 0 bases from J, leaving 14 bases between. This CDR3 region has 17 residues. Germline-derived CDR1 and CDR2 are SGDLS and YYNGEE. The CDR3 DNA reads as TGTGCCAGCAGCGTAGCGGCGGGGACAATTAGCACAGATACGCAGTATTTT. Amino acid sequence: CASSVAAGTISTDTQYF.

As DNA, the CDR3 is TGTGCCAGCAGCCAAGAACTAGCGGGGGGCCCAGATACGCAGTATTTT. It yields the protein CASSQELAGGPDTQYF. This chain joins TRBV4-2 and TRBJ2-3; 12 bases map to TRBD2. The V gene's germline CDR1 is LGHNA and CDR2 YNFKEQ. V lost 0 bases, J lost 4 bases, and 2 bases stayed unmatched. The CDR3 has 16 amino acids.

The genes are TRBV7-2 and TRBJ2-7; 7 nucleotides align to TRBD1. V was clipped by 4 bases and J by 3 bases; unmatched bases: 6. The CDR3 spans 14 residues. Per germline, CDR1 SGHTA and CDR2 FQGNSA. DNA of the CDR3: TGTGCCAGCAGCTCCCGACAGGGTATCTACGAGCAGTACTTC. Translated: CASSSRQGIYEQYF.

This clone was seen only a few times. This chain uses TRBV5-1 with TRBJ2-2; 14 bases match TRBD2. This CDR3 comprises 16 residues. The ends lost 4 bases at V and 7 bases at J; junction bases unmatched: 6. In germline, CDR1 is SGHRS, CDR2 YFSETQ. The CDR3 DNA sequence: TGCGCCAGCAGCATCCGAGGGACTAGCGGGAGCGGGGAGCTGTTTTTT. Protein product: CASSIRGTSGSGELFF.

This clone was seen a handful of times. The rearrangement joins TRBV27 to TRBJ1-6; perhaps TRBD1 as D (5 bases). The germline V gene has CDR1 MNHEY and CDR2 SMNVEV (reference sequence). The V and J ends lost 6 bases and 6 bases respectively, with 12 bases between them. The CDR3 has 14 amino acids. CDR3 region: CASRRGHLNSPLHF. Written as DNA, the CDR3 is TGTGCCAGCAGACGAGGACACCTTAATTCACCCCTCCACTTT.

This clone showed up just a few times. V usage is TRBV7-9 and J usage is TRBJ2-2; D remains unclear. The V and J ends lost 2 bases and 2 bases respectively, with 12 bases between them. Germline CDR1 SEHNR, CDR2 FQNEAQ (reference sequence). There are 16 residues in the CDR3. CDR3 sequence: CASSLPPASNTGELFF. The CDR3 DNA follows: TGTGCCAGCAGCTTACCACCAGCCAGCAACACCGGGGAGCTGTTTTTT.

This rearrangement joins TRBV24-1 to TRBJ2-1; no clear D gene. The V and J ends lost 7 bases and 6 bases respectively, with 18 bases between them. The CDR3 runs to 15 residues. Per the germline V gene, CDR1 is KGHDR and CDR2 is SFDVKD. CDR3 protein: CATRQGAPDTNEQFF. Written as DNA, the CDR3 is TGTGCCACCAGACAAGGAGCGCCAGACACCAATGAGCAGTTCTTC.

The chain carries TRBV30 and TRBJ2-1; D gene unclear. The CDR3 has 13 residues. Germline V gene data show CDR1 as GTSNPN and CDR2 as SVGIG (reference sequence). V was trimmed by 3 bases and J by 4 bases, leaving 10 bases between them. Written as DNA, the CDR3 is TGTGCCTGGAGAGGAAGTACTTACAATGAGCAGTTCTTC. It translates to CAWRGSTYNEQFF.

In this sample, this clone turned up a few times. The chain employs TRBV11-3 and TRBJ1-3; D call uncertain. This CDR3 contains 13 residues. From germline, CDR1 is SGHNT and CDR2 YENEEA. Trimming cost V 3 bases and J 0 bases, with 3 bases left between them. The CDR3 region has the DNA TGTGCCAGCAGCTTCGGCTCTGGAAACACCATATATTTT. Protein sequence: CASSFGSGNTIYF. Full variable domain (missing parts from reference TRBV11-3 and TRBJ1-3): EAGVVQSPRYKIIEKKQPVAFWCNPISGHNTLYWYLQNLGQGPELLIRYENEEAVDDSQLPKDRFSAERLKGVDSTLKIQPAELGDSAVYLCASSFGSGNTIYFGEGSWLTVV.

The J gene is TRBJ2-7, the V gene TRBV27; the match to TRBD2 covers 8 bases. The V segment lost 2 bases and the J segment 4 bases; nucleotides outside the gene matches: 16. The germline gives CDR1 MNHEY, CDR2 SMNVEV (reference sequence). The CDR3 loop spans 18 amino acids. The CDR3 DNA is TGTGCCAGCAGTTTACGGTCCAACGACGGGGGGGCCTTTTACGAGCAGTACTTC. It yields the protein CASSLRSNDGGAFYEQYF.

This clone was observed a single time. The J gene is TRBJ1-4, the V gene TRBV10-1; D might be TRBD1 (5 bases). Germline assignment: CDR1 WNHNN and CDR2 SYGVQD (reference sequence). The length of the CDR3 is 16 residues. V was clipped by 2 bases and J by 4 bases, with 14 bases between them. CDR3: CASSEPNRRGNEKLFF. CDR3 coding DNA: TGCGCCAGCAGTGAGCCGAACAGGCGAGGTAATGAAAAACTGTTTTTT.

This clone has only one observation. The chain has TRBV29-1 and TRBJ1-2; D is unresolved. The CDR3 spans 12 residues. Germline V CDR1 and CDR2: SQVTM, ANQGSEA. Trimming removed 3 bases from V and 4 bases from J, with 9 bases in between. The CDR3 bases are TGCAGCGTTGATAGAAGGGTCTATGGCTACACCTTC. This gives the protein CSVDRRVYGYTF. The full variable domain, its missing parts supplied by reference TRBV29-1 and TRBJ1-2, is SAVISQKPSRDICQRGTSLTIQCQVDSQVTMMFWYRQQPGQSLTLIATANQGSEATYESGFVIDKFPISRPNLTFSTLTVSNMSPEDSSIYLCSVDRRVYGYTFGSGTRLTVV.

V gene TRBV11-2 combines with J gene TRBJ2-6, with D uncertain. Trimming removed 1 base at V and 0 bases at J, with 4 bases between. This CDR3 is built from 15 residues. Germline V gene data show CDR1 as SGHAT and CDR2 as FQNNGV. The CDR3 sequence is CASSLGLSGANVLTF. CDR3 DNA sequence: TGTGCCAGCAGCTTAGGGCTCTCTGGGGCCAACGTCCTGACTTTC.

This clone was counted once. One junction end does not reproduce the germline sequence, and a read error may be involved. This chain connects TRBV5-4 to TRBJ2-3, with 8 nucleotides matching TRBD1. The CDR3 spans 12 residues. Germline assignment: CDR1 SGHNT and CDR2 YYREEE (reference sequence). CDR3: CASSLEGTGKNF. The CDR3 DNA sequence: TGTGCCAGCAGCTTGGAGGGGACAGGTAAAAATTTT.

The V call is TRBV7-2, the J call TRBJ2-1, with no clear D. Germline CDR1 SGHTA, CDR2 FQGNSA. The CDR3 consists of 14 residues. Between the trimmed V and J ends, which lost 5 bases and 5 bases, there was a span of 13 bases. CDR3 coding DNA: TGTGCCAGCAGCCGCCAGATAAGAGACAATGAGCAGTTCTTC. Translation gives CASSRQIRDNEQFF.

The V call is TRBV24-1, the J call TRBJ2-4; 8 bases are a match to TRBD1. CDR1 is KGHDR, CDR2 SFDVKD, per germline. The CDR3 totals 16 residues. V lost 3 bases and J lost 4; bases outside the gene matches: 7. The CDR3 DNA follows: TGTGCCACCAGTGATCCAACTGACAGGGGAAAAAACATTCAGTACTTC. Encoded protein: CATSDPTDRGKNIQYF.

The V gene is TRBV7-2, the J gene TRBJ1-6; tentatively, D is TRBD1 (6 bases). The CDR3 sequence is 14 residues long. The germline gives CDR1 SGHTA, CDR2 FQGNSA. V was cut by 2 bases and J by 8 bases, with 10 bases left in between. CDR3 sequence: CASSLQGTDSPLHF. The CDR3 DNA follows: TGTGCCAGCAGCTTACAGGGGACGGATTCACCCCTCCACTTT.

The rearrangement links TRBV9 to TRBJ1-6; weak D call: TRBD1 (5 bases). Germline V CDR1 and CDR2: SGDLS, YYNGEE. This CDR3 has 17 amino acids. V was pared by 0 bases and J by 5 bases, with 15 bases between. The CDR3 region has the DNA TGTGCCAGCAGCGTAGGTTCAGGGCTTCTCGATAATTCACCCCTCCACTTT. Amino acid sequence: CASSVGSGLLDNSPLHF.

This rearrangement joins TRBV12-3 or TRBV12-4 to TRBJ1-2; D possibly corresponds to TRBD1 (5 bases). The CDR3 extends over 13 amino acids. V lost 3 bases and J 6 bases, leaving 11 bases between the germline ends. CDR3 sequence reads: CASSLSGPDGYTF. The DNA for the CDR3 is TGTGCCAGCAGTTTGTCAGGGCCCGATGGCTACACCTTC.

In its sample, this clone was seen a few times. This chain joins TRBV4-2 and TRBJ2-7; D is perhaps TRBD2 (5 bases). Per germline, CDR1 LGHNA and CDR2 YNFKEQ. Deletions cut 1 base from V and 6 bases from J, with 10 bases between. The CDR3 spans 13 residues. The CDR3 DNA reads as TGTGCCAGCAGCCAAGGGAGGCGTCCCGAGCAGTACTTC. Translated: CASSQGRRPEQYF.

The chain uses TRBV5-1 and TRBJ2-3, with TRBD2 matching 15 bases. In germline, CDR1 is SGHRS, CDR2 YFSETQ. The V and J ends lost 4 bases and 3 bases, in that order; junction bases with no gene match: 12. The CDR3 length is 19 residues. The CDR3 DNA reads TGCGCCAGCAGCCTTTTCGGACTAGCGGGGGGGCCCGGGACAGATACGCAGTATTTT. As protein: CASSLFGLAGGPGTDTQYF.

This chain links TRBV18 with TRBJ1-6, with D unclear. Germline CDR1 and CDR2: KGHSH and LQKENI. The CDR3 is 15 amino acids. Trimming shortened V by 3 bases and J by 8 bases, and 14 bases separated the two germline ends. As DNA, the CDR3 is TGTGCCAGCTCACCGGGCTCAAACGACTATTCACCCCTCCACTTT. Amino acids: CASSPGSNDYSPLHF.

The chain has TRBV6-5 and TRBJ1-5; D unresolved. Germline loops: CDR1 MNHEY, CDR2 SVGAGI. Trimming took 3 bases from V and 3 from J, leaving 15 bases between them. The CDR3 contains 16 residues. The CDR3 here is CASSYRTPRVNQPQHF. CDR3 nucleotides: TGTGCCAGCAGTTATCGGACTCCGAGGGTCAATCAGCCCCAGCATTTT.

This chain uses TRBV19 with TRBJ2-5; D not certain. There are 13 residues in the CDR3. Germline V gene data show CDR1 as LNHDA and CDR2 as SQIVND (reference sequence). The V and J ends lost 1 base and 5 bases respectively, with 8 bases between them. CDR3 sequence: CASSIGSGETQYF. The CDR3 DNA reads TGTGCCAGTAGTATAGGTAGTGGTGAGACCCAGTACTTC.